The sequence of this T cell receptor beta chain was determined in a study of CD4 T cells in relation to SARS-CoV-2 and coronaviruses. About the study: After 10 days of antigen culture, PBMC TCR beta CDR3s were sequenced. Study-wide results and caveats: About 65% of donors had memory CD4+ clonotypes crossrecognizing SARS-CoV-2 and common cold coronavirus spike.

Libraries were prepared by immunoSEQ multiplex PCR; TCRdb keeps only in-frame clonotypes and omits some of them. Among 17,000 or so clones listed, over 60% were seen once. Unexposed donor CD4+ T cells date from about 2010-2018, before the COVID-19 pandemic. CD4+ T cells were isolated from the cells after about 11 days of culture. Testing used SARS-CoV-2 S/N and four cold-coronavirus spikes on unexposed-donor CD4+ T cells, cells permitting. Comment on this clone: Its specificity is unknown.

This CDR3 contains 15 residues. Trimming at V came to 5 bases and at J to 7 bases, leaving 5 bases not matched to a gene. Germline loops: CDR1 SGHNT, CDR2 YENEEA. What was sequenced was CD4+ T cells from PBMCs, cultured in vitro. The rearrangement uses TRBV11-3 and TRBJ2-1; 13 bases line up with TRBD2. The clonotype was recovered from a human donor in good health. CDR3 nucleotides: TGTGCCAGCAGCCGACTAGCGGGAGGTAGTAATGAGCAGTTCTTC. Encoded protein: CASSRLAGGSNEQFF.